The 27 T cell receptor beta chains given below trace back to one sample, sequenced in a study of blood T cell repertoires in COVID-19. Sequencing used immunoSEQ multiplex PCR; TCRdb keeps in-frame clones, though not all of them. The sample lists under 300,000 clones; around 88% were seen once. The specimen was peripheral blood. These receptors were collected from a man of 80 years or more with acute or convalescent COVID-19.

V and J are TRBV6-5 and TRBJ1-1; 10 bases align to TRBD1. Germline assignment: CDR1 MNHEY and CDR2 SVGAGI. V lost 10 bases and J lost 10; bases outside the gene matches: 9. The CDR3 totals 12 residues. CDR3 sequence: CATQTGGIGAFF. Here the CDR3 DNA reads TGTGCCACTCAGACAGGGGGCATCGGAGCTTTCTTT.

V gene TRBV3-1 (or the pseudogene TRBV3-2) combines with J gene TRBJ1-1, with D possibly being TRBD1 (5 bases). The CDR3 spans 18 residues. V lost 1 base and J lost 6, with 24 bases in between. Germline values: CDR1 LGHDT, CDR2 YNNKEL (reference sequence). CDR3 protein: CASSQVSSRADRSPEAFF. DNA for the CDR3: TGTGCCAGCAGCCAAGTCAGTTCCAGGGCGGACCGGTCTCCTGAAGCTTTCTTT.

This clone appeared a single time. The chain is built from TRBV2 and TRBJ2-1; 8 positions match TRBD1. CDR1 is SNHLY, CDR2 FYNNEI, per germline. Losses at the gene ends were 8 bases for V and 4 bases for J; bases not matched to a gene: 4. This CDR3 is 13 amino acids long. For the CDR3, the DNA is TGTGCCAGCCGAAGACAGGGGTACAATGAGCAGTTCTTC. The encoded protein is CASRRQGYNEQFF. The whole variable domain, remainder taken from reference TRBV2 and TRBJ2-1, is EPEVTQTPSHQVTQMGQEVILRCVPISNHLYFYWYRQILGQKVEFLVSFYNNEISEKSEIFDDQFSVERPDGSNFTLKIRSTKLEDSAMYFCASRRQGYNEQFFGPGTRLTVL.

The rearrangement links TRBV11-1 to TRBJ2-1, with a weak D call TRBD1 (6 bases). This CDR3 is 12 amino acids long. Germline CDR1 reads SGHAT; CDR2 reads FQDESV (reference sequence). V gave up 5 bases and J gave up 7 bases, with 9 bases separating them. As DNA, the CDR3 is TGTGCCAGCAGCCGAAGGGGGAATGAGCAGTTCTTC. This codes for CASSRRGNEQFF.

The CDR3 coding sequence is TGTGCCAGCAGCAAAAGCCCGGGTGTGATTTGTGTTCCCTACGAGCAGTACTTC. Protein product: CASSKSPGVICVPYEQYF. V gene TRBV21-1 combines with J gene TRBJ2-7; TRBD2, the D gene given by the table, was not confirmed from the DNA. TRBV21-1 represents a pseudogene. The CDR3 length is 18 residues.

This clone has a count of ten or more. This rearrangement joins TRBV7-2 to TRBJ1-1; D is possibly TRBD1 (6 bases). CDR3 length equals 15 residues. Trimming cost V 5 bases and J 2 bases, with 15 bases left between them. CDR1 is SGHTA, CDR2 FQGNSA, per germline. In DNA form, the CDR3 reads TGTGCCAGCAGCCCGATGACAGGTGTCAACACTGAAGCTTTCTTT. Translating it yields CASSPMTGVNTEAFF.

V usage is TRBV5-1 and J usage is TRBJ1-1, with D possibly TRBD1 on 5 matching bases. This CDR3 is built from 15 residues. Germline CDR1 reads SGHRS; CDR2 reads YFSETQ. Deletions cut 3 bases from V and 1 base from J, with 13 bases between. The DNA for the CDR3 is TGCGCCAGCAGCTCCGAAGGGGTGTCGAACACTGAAGCTTTCTTT. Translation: CASSSEGVSNTEAFF.

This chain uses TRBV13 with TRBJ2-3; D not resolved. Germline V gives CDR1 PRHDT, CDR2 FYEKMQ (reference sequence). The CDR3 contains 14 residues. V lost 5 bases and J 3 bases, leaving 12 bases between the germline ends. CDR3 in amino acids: CASSPRSETDTQYF. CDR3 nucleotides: TGTGCCAGCAGCCCTAGGAGCGAAACAGATACGCAGTATTTT.

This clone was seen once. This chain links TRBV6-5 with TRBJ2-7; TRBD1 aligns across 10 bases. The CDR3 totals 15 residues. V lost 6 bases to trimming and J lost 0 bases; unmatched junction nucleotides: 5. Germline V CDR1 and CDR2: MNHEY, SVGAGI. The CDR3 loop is CASRPRTGGSYEQYF. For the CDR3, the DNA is TGTGCCAGCAGACCAAGGACAGGGGGCTCCTACGAGCAGTACTTC.

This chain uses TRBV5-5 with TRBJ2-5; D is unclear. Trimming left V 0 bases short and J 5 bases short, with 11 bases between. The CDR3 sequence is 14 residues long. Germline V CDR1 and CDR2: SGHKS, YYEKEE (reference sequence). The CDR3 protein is CASSLARVRETQYF. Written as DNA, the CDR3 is TGTGCCAGCAGCTTGGCTCGGGTGAGGGAGACCCAGTACTTC.

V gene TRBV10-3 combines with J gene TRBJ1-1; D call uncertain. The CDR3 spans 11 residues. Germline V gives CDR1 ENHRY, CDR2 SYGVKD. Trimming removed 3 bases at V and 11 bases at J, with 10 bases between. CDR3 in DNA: TGTGCCATCAGTGATCCCTCTCGGGCTTTCTTT. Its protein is CAISDPSRAFF.

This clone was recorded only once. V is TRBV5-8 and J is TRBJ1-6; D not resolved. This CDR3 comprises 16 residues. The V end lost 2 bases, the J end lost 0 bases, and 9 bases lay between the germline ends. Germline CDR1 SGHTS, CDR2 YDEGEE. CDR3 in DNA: TGTGCCAGCAGCTTCGTGACAAGCTCCTATAATTCACCCCTCCACTTT. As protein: CASSFVTSSYNSPLHF. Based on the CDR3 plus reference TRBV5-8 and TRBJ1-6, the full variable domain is EAGVTQSPTHLIKTRGQQATLRCSPISGHTSVYWYQQALGLGLQFLLWYDEGEERNRGNFPPRFSGRQFPNYSSELNVNALELEDSALYLCASSFVTSSYNSPLHFGNGTRLTVT.

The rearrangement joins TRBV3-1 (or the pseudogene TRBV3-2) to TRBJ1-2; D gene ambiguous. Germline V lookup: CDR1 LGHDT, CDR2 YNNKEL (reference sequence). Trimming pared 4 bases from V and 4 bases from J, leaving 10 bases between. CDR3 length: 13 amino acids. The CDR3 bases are TGTGCCAGCAGCCGATCGAAAGCCTATGGCTACACCTTC. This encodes CASSRSKAYGYTF.

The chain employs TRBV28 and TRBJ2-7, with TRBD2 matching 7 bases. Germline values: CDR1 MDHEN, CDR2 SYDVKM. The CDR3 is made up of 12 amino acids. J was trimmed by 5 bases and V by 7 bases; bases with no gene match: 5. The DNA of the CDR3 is TGTGCCAGCACGGCGGGGGTCCACGAGCAGTACTTC. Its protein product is CASTAGVHEQYF. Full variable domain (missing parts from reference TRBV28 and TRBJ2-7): DVKVTQSSRYLVKRTGEKVFLECVQDMDHENMFWYRQDPGLGLRLIYFSYDVKMKEKGDIPEGYSVSREKKERFSLILESASTNQTSMYLCASTAGVHEQYFGPGTRLTVT.

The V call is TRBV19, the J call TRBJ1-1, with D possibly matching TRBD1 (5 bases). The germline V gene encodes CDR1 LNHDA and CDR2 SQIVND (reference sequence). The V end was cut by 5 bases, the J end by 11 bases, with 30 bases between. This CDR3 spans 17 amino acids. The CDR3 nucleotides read TGTGCCAGTAGTTACCAGGGCACTTATGTGATAGGCGGAGTGGCTTTCTTT. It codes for CASSYQGTYVIGGVAFF.

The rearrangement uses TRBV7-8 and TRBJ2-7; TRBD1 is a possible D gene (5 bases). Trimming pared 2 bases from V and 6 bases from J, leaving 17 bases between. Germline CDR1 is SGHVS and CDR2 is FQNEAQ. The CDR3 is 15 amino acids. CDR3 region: CASSLPGHPFSEQYF. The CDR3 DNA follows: TGTGCCAGCAGCTTACCAGGACACCCCTTTTCCGAGCAGTACTTC.

The DNA of the CDR3 is TGTGCCAGCAGTGGGAGGACTAGCGGGTTATACGAGCAGTACTTC. As protein: CASSGRTSGLYEQYF. The chain recombines TRBV2 with TRBJ2-7; 11 nucleotides line up with TRBD2. The CDR3 loop spans 15 amino acids. Germline assignment: CDR1 SNHLY and CDR2 FYNNEI. The J segment lost 4 bases and the V segment lost 4 bases, leaving 6 bases of the junction unmatched.

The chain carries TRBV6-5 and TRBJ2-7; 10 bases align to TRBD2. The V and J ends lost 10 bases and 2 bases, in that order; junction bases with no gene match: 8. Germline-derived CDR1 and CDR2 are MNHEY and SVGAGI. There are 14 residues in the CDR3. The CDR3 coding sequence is TGTGCCACAAAGCCTAGCGGGAGTCCCTACGAGCAGTACTTC. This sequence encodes CATKPSGSPYEQYF.

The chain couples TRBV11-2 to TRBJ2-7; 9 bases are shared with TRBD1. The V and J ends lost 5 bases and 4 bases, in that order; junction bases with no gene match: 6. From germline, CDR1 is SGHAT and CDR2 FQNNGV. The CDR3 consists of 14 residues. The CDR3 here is CASSRDRGRYEQYF. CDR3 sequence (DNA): TGTGCCAGCAGCCGAGACAGGGGGAGGTACGAGCAGTACTTC.

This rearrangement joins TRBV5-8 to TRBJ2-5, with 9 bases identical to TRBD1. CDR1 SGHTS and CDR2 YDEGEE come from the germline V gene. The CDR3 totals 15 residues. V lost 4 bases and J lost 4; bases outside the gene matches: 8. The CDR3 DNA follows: TGTGCCAGCAGCGTGGGCAACAGGGGGCGAGAGACCCAGTACTTC. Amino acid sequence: CASSVGNRGRETQYF.

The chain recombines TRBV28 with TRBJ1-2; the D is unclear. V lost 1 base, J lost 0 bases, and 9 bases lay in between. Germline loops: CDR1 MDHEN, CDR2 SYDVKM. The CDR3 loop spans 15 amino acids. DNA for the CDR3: TGTGCCAGCAGTTTATTTTCAGTTTCTAACTATGGCTACACCTTC. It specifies CASSLFSVSNYGYTF.

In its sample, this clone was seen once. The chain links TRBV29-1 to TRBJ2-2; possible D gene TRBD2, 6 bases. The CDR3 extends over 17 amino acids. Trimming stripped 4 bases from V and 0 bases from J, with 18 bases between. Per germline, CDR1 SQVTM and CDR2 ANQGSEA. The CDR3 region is CSVAGLVYPPNTGELFF. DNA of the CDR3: TGCAGCGTTGCGGGACTGGTCTACCCTCCGAACACCGGGGAGCTGTTTTTT.

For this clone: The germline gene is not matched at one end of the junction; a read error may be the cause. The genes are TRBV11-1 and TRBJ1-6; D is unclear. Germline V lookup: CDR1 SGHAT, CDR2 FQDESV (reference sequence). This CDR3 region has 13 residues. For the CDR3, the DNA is TGTGCCAGCACCCCTTCCTACAATTCACCCCTCCACTTT. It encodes CASTPSYNSPLHF.

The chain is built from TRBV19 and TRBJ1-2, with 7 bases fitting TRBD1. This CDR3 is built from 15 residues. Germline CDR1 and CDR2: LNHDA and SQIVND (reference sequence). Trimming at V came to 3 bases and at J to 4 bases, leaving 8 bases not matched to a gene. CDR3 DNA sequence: TGTGCCAGTAGTATGGTGAGGGGGCCCGCCTATGGCTACACCTTC. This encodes CASSMVRGPAYGYTF.

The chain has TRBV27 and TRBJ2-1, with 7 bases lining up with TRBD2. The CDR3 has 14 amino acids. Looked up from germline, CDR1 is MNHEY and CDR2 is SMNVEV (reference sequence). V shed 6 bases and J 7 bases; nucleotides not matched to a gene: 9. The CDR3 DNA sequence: TGTGCCAGCAGGGAATGGGGGGGTAATAATGAGCAGTTCTTC. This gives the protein CASREWGGNNEQFF.

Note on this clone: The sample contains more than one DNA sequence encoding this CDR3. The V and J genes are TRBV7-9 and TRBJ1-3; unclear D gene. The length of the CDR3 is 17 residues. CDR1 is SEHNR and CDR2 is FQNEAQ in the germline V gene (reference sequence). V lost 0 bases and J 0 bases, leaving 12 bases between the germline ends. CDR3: CASSLAVAGNSGNTIYF. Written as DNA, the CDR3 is TGTGCCAGCAGCTTAGCGGTGGCGGGAAACTCTGGAAACACCATATATTTT.

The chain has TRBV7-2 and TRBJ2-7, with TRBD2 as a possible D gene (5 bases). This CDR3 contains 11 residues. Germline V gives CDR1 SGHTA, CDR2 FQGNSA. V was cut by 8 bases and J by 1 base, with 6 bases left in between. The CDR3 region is CASGLSYEQYF. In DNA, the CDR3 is TGTGCCAGCGGACTGTCCTACGAGCAGTACTTC.